Following are 10 T cell receptor beta chains from one sample sequenced in a study of blood T cell repertoires in COVID-19. TCRdb keeps only in-frame clones here, not all; method: immunoSEQ multiplex PCR. The data show about 48,000 clones, 80% to 90% seen once. What was sequenced was peripheral blood. These receptors were taken from a human donor in a cohort sampled during active COVID-19.

The CDR3 region is CASSFDDSPYGYTF. Here the CDR3 DNA reads TGTGCCAGCAGCTTCGACGACAGTCCCTATGGCTACACCTTC. The chain uses TRBV5-4 and TRBJ1-2; possibly TRBD1 for D (5 bases). The CDR3 is 14 amino acids. V was trimmed by 2 bases and J by 4 bases, leaving 12 bases between them. The germline gives CDR1 SGHNT, CDR2 YYREEE (reference sequence). The entire variable domain, with the rest obtained from reference TRBV5-4 and TRBJ1-2, is as follows: ETGVTQSPTHLIKTRGQQVTLRCSSQSGHNTVSWYQQALGQGPQFIFQYYREEENGRGNFPPRFSGLQFPNYSSELNVNALELDDSALYLCASSFDDSPYGYTFGSGTRLTVV.

The chain carries TRBV5-5 and TRBJ1-5; 7 bases fit TRBD1. The CDR3 runs to 17 residues. Unmatched junction bases numbered 9, after V lost 0 bases and J lost 3 bases. Per the germline V gene, CDR1 is SGHKS and CDR2 is YYEKEE (reference sequence). The CDR3: CASSLDRGFSDNQPQHF. CDR3 sequence (DNA): TGTGCCAGCAGCTTGGACAGGGGTTTTTCTGACAATCAGCCCCAGCATTTT.

The chain recombines TRBV5-4 with TRBJ1-2; maybe TRBD1 (6 bases). CDR1 and CDR2 from the germline V gene are SGHNT and YYREEE (reference sequence). Deletions cut 2 bases from V and 5 bases from J, with 13 bases between. This CDR3 is 14 amino acids long. In DNA, the CDR3 is TGTGCCAGCAGCTTAGCGGACAGACTATATGGCTACACCTTC. Translated, it gives CASSLADRLYGYTF.

This chain uses TRBV28 with TRBJ1-6, with D uncertain. V lost 5 bases to trimming and J lost 6 bases, with 11 bases between them. Germline V lookup: CDR1 MDHEN, CDR2 SYDVKM. The CDR3 length is 14 residues. CDR3 in DNA: TGTGCCAGCAGTCCTATTACGGGTAATTCACCCCTCCACTTT. This gives the protein CASSPITGNSPLHF. The complete variable domain, with remaining parts taken from reference TRBV28 and TRBJ1-6, reads DVKVTQSSRYLVKRTGEKVFLECVQDMDHENMFWYRQDPGLGLRLIYFSYDVKMKEKGDIPEGYSVSREKKERFSLILESASTNQTSMYLCASSPITGNSPLHFGNGTRLTVT.

The rearrangement links TRBV13 to TRBJ2-5; D remains ambiguous. Germline V gives CDR1 PRHDT, CDR2 FYEKMQ (reference sequence). The germline V and J ends were trimmed by 5 bases and 4 bases, with 11 bases remaining between them. This CDR3 region has 13 residues. CDR3 region: CASSPRLGETQYF. The CDR3 nucleotides are TGTGCCAGCAGCCCCCGACTGGGAGAGACCCAGTACTTC.

This chain joins TRBV29-1 and TRBJ2-7, with 10 bases that match TRBD1. With V trimmed by 7 bases and J by 6 bases, 9 bases remained unmatched. The germline gives CDR1 SQVTM, CDR2 ANQGSEA. The CDR3 is 13 amino acids. DNA for the CDR3: TGCAGCGCCGACAGGGGGCTCGGATCCGAGCAGTACTTC. Residues: CSADRGLGSEQYF.

The gene calls are TRBV30 and TRBJ1-1; weak D call: TRBD1 (5 bases). There are 16 residues in the CDR3. V lost 0 bases and J lost 0, with 14 bases in between. Germline V gene lookup returns CDR1 GTSNPN and CDR2 SVGIG (reference sequence). CDR3 loop: CAWSVPIGHLNTEAFF. The DNA for the CDR3 is TGTGCCTGGAGTGTACCCATAGGACACCTGAACACTGAAGCTTTCTTT.

The chain links TRBV9 to TRBJ1-1; D call uncertain. The CDR3 sequence is 13 residues long. Per the germline V gene, CDR1 is SGDLS and CDR2 is YYNGEE. Trimming cost V 4 bases and J 4 bases, with 11 bases left between them. The DNA of the CDR3 is TGTGCCAGCAGCCCCGCGGGGTTCACTGAAGCTTTCTTT. Translating it yields CASSPAGFTEAFF.

V usage is TRBV28 and J usage is TRBJ1-4; D is possibly TRBD1 (5 bases). This CDR3 region has 15 residues. Deletions cut 4 bases from V and 3 bases from J, with 12 bases between. Per the germline V gene, CDR1 is MDHEN and CDR2 is SYDVKM. The CDR3 here is CASSSRGFANEKLFF. DNA for the CDR3: TGTGCCAGCAGTTCCCGGGGGTTTGCTAATGAAAAACTGTTTTTT.

This clone was seen many times. The chain recombines TRBV21-1 with TRBJ2-7; the D call of TRBD1 is as the table states it, not checked on the DNA. TRBV21-1 is labeled a pseudogene. The CDR3 runs 15 residues. The CDR3 loop reads CASSKGTGGSYEQYF. CDR3 sequence (DNA): TGTGCCAGCAGCAAAGGGACAGGGGGCTCCTACGAGCAGTACTTC.